This is a list of T cell receptor beta chains from one sample in a study of early T cells in non-severe SARS-CoV-2 infection. TCRdb re-derived calls from the 5' RACE reads in MiXCR, one entry per CDR3 protein. Among some 60,000 distinct CDR3 sequences listed, more than 8.5% were seen once. Material: whole blood. These receptors all stem from an adult who was a healthcare worker with PCR-confirmed SARS-CoV-2 infection or an uninfected control (not recorded which). CDR3s include the opening cysteine and the closing phenylalanine or tryptophan. A D gene is named only where the DNA matches it firmly. Where a row states a size, it is once, few, many or the class of an expanded clone; other rows omit it.

J gene: TRBJ2-6; D gene: .; clone size: few; V gene: TRBV9; CDR3 DNA: TGTGCCAGCAGCGCCCCTCCCGGAGGGGATACTGGGGCCAACGTCCTGACTTTC; CDR3 protein: CASSAPPGGDTGANVLTF
J gene: TRBJ2-1; D gene: TRBD1; clone size: few; V gene: TRBV6-1; CDR3 DNA: TGTGCCAGCACCCAGCAACTGACAGGGGCGAGCTCCTACAATGAGCAGTTCTTC; CDR3 protein: CASTQQLTGASSYNEQFF
J gene: TRBJ2-2; D gene: .; clone size: few; V gene: TRBV7-2; CDR3 DNA: TGTGCCAGCAGCCCCCGACCCGACAGTCGCGGCACCGGGGAGCTGTTTTTT; CDR3 protein: CASSPRPDSRGTGELFF
J gene: TRBJ2-2; D gene: .; clone size: .; V gene: TRBV11-2; CDR3 DNA: TGTGCCAGCAGCATGGTAACCGGGGAGCTGTTTTTT; CDR3 protein: CASSMVTGELFF
J gene: TRBJ1-1; D gene: .; clone size: .; V gene: TRBV20-1; CDR3 DNA: TGCAGTGCTAGAGATGGGGGGTTTGGCACTGAAGCTTTCTTT; CDR3 protein: CSARDGGFGTEAFF
J gene: TRBJ2-1; D gene: .; clone size: few; V gene: TRBV4-1; CDR3 DNA: TGCGCCAGCAGCCAAGTGGGGAATGAGCAGTTCTTC; CDR3 protein: CASSQVGNEQFF
J gene: TRBJ2-5; D gene: .; clone size: many; V gene: TRBV11-2; CDR3 DNA: TGTGCCAGCAGCTTTAACAGGGTTCAAGAGACCCAGTACTTC; CDR3 protein: CASSFNRVQETQYF
J gene: TRBJ2-7; D gene: TRBD1; clone size: .; V gene: TRBV20-1; CDR3 DNA: TGCAGTGCTCTGGACAGGGGACTCGGTATCTACGAGCAGTACTTC; CDR3 protein: CSALDRGLGIYEQYF
J gene: TRBJ2-1; D gene: .; clone size: many; V gene: TRBV20-1; CDR3 DNA: TGCAGTGCTAGAGTCAGAGAGACAGCAACCTACAATGAGCAGTTCTTC; CDR3 protein: CSARVRETATYNEQFF
J gene: TRBJ2-7; D gene: TRBD2; clone size: few; V gene: TRBV6-1; CDR3 DNA: TGTGCCAGCAGTGTCGGGACTAGCGGTTCCTACGAGCAGTACTTC; CDR3 protein: CASSVGTSGSYEQYF
J gene: TRBJ1-5; D gene: TRBD1; clone size: many; V gene: TRBV19; CDR3 DNA: TGTGCCAGTAGTGGGACAGGGAGTAGCCAGCCCCAGCATTTT; CDR3 protein: CASSGTGSSQPQHF
J gene: TRBJ1-1; D gene: .; clone size: .; V gene: TRBV7-2; CDR3 DNA: TGTGCCAGCAGCTTAGGAGGGAGCACTGAAGCTTTCTTT; CDR3 protein: CASSLGGSTEAFF
J gene: TRBJ2-2; D gene: TRBD2; clone size: few; V gene: TRBV3-1; CDR3 DNA: TGTGCCAGCAGCCGGACTAGCGGGAGGGCCTGGAACACCGGGGAGCTGTTTTTT; CDR3 protein: CASSRTSGRAWNTGELFF
J gene: TRBJ2-1; D gene: .; clone size: few; V gene: TRBV7-3; CDR3 DNA: TGTGCCAGCAGCCGTAGACAGAGCTCCTACAATGAGCAGTTCTTC; CDR3 protein: CASSRRQSSYNEQFF
J gene: TRBJ1-1; D gene: .; clone size: few; V gene: TRBV20-1; CDR3 DNA: TGCAGTGCTACTCCGCCGGGACGGATGAACACTGAAGCTTTCTTT; CDR3 protein: CSATPPGRMNTEAFF
J gene: TRBJ2-5; D gene: .; clone size: many; V gene: TRBV7-2; CDR3 DNA: TGTGCCAGCAGCTTAACGGGCAGCCATCCAGAGACCCAGTACTTC; CDR3 protein: CASSLTGSHPETQYF
J gene: TRBJ2-5; D gene: .; clone size: .; V gene: TRBV5-1; CDR3 DNA: TGCGCCAGCAGTTTGTCCGCTGGATTTCAAGAGACCCAGTACTTC; CDR3 protein: CASSLSAGFQETQYF
J gene: TRBJ2-5; D gene: TRBD1; clone size: many; V gene: TRBV29-1; CDR3 DNA: TGCAGCGTTGACGGGACAGGGGTTGTAAAGACCCAGTACTTC; CDR3 protein: CSVDGTGVVKTQYF
J gene: TRBJ2-7; D gene: TRBD1; clone size: few; V gene: TRBV20-1; CDR3 DNA: TGCAGTGCTAGTAACAGGGGGAAAGGTAACGAGCAGTACTTC; CDR3 protein: CSASNRGKGNEQYF
J gene: TRBJ2-5; D gene: .; clone size: few; V gene: TRBV7-2; CDR3 DNA: TGTGCCAGCAGCTTAGCGCTGACCAACCAAGAGACCCAGTACTTC; CDR3 protein: CASSLALTNQETQYF
J gene: TRBJ2-5; D gene: .; clone size: many; V gene: TRBV7-2; CDR3 DNA: TGTGCCAGCAGCTTATTAAGGGGAGAGACCCAGTACTTC; CDR3 protein: CASSLLRGETQYF
J gene: TRBJ1-1; D gene: .; clone size: few; V gene: TRBV12-3/TRBV12-4; CDR3 DNA: TGTGCCAGCAGCCCGGGACACACTGCGGCTTTCTTT; CDR3 protein: CASSPGHTAAFF